One and the same sample provided the 16 T cell receptor beta chains below, sequenced in a study of blood T cell repertoires in COVID-19. Assay used: immunoSEQ multiplex PCR; TCRdb lists only in-frame clones, some missing. The repertoire holds around 310,000 clones, with approximately 90% as singletons. The material sequenced was peripheral blood. The receptors shown here come from a woman aged 50 to 65 with active or convalescent COVID-19.

The V gene is TRBV2, the J gene TRBJ2-7; TRBD2 might be the D (6 bases). The CDR3 length is 16 residues. V shed 4 bases and J shed 5 bases, with 21 bases lying between them. Germline V gene sequence: CDR1 SNHLY, CDR2 FYNNEI. The CDR3 protein is CASSGGARGSSHEQYF. The CDR3, as DNA: TGTGCCAGCAGTGGCGGGGCTCGAGGGTCTAGTCACGAGCAGTACTTC. Full variable domain (remainder filled in from reference TRBV2 and TRBJ2-7): EPEVTQTPSHQVTQMGQEVILRCVPISNHLYFYWYRQILGQKVEFLVSFYNNEISEKSEIFDDQFSVERPDGSNFTLKIRSTKLEDSAMYFCASSGGARGSSHEQYFGPGTRLTVT.

The DNA of the CDR3 is TGTGCCAGTAGGCTGATAGCGGGGGACAACAATGAGCAGTTCTTC. Translation: CASRLIAGDNNEQFF. The chain is built from TRBV19 and TRBJ2-1; TRBD2 matches at 9 bases. V shed 6 bases and J 5 bases; nucleotides not matched to a gene: 8. The CDR3 length is 15 residues. CDR1 and CDR2 (germline): LNHDA, SQIVND (reference sequence).

The J gene is TRBJ1-1, the V gene TRBV21-1. TRBV21-1 is labeled a pseudogene. CDR3 length equals 14 residues. The CDR3 region is CASSNAKKNTEAFF. Written as DNA, the CDR3 is TGTGCCAGCAGCAACGCGAAAAAGAACACTGAAGCTTTCTTT.

The CDR3 DNA follows: TGCAGCGTTGGCCGGGGCGGGAGCCAAGAGACCCAGTACTTC. Its translation is CSVGRGGSQETQYF. This chain connects TRBV29-1 to TRBJ2-5; 7 bases are a match to TRBD2. This CDR3 has 14 residues. CDR1 is SQVTM and CDR2 is ANQGSEA in the germline V gene. V was clipped by 4 bases and J by 1 base; unmatched bases: 6.

The chain uses TRBV6-5 and TRBJ2-1; TRBD2 agrees at 15 bases. From germline, CDR1 is MNHEY and CDR2 SVGAGI. There are 15 residues in the CDR3. The V and J ends lost 7 bases and 9 bases, in that order; junction bases with no gene match: 7. The CDR3 sequence is CASTRTSGGASEQFF. CDR3 in DNA: TGTGCCAGCACCCGGACTAGCGGGGGGGCTAGTGAGCAGTTCTTC.

The chain has TRBV4-2 and TRBJ1-4; tentative D call: TRBD1 (5 bases). This CDR3 spans 14 amino acids. V was cut by 0 bases and J by 7 bases, with 9 bases left in between. Germline CDR1 reads LGHNA; CDR2 reads YNFKEQ. The DNA of the CDR3 is TGTGCCAGCAGCCAAGAAAGCAGGGCTGAAAAACTGTTTTTT. It codes for CASSQESRAEKLFF.

This chain uses TRBV29-1 with TRBJ2-1; 9 nucleotides match TRBD2. This CDR3 has 15 amino acids. Germline-derived CDR1 and CDR2 are SQVTM and ANQGSEA. V was pared by 4 bases and J by 4 bases, with 8 bases of the junction left unmatched. CDR3 bases: TGCAGCGTTGGGTTGCGGCTAGCGGGGTACAATGAGCAGTTCTTC. It codes for CSVGLRLAGYNEQFF.

The J gene is TRBJ2-7, the V gene TRBV7-9; 9 nucleotides align to TRBD1. The trim removed 4 bases at V and 3 bases at J, leaving 4 bases unmatched. Per the germline V gene, CDR1 is SEHNR and CDR2 is FQNEAQ (reference sequence). The CDR3 has 14 residues. CDR3 amino acids: CASSSSGQGYEQYF. The DNA for the CDR3 is TGTGCCAGCAGCTCTTCGGGACAGGGCTACGAGCAGTACTTC.

The chain is built from TRBV30 and TRBJ1-6, with a weak D call TRBD1 (5 bases). The V end lost 3 bases, the J end lost 9 bases, and 12 bases lay between the germline ends. The CDR3 runs to 13 residues. Germline values: CDR1 GTSNPN, CDR2 SVGIG (reference sequence). This CDR3 is CAWRDSGASPLHF. The DNA of the CDR3 is TGTGCCTGGAGAGACAGTGGTGCTTCACCCCTCCACTTT.

CDR3 protein: CASSPQGSVVTEAFF. Written as DNA, the CDR3 is TGTGCCAGTAGTCCTCAGGGGTCGGTGGTAACTGAAGCTTTCTTT. This chain connects TRBV19 to TRBJ1-1, with TRBD1 as a possible D gene (6 bases). Trimming removed 5 bases at V and 5 bases at J, with 18 bases between. In germline, CDR1 is LNHDA, CDR2 SQIVND (reference sequence). The CDR3 is 15 residues long. The variable domain in full, completed from reference TRBV19 and TRBJ1-1, reads DGGITQSPKYLFRKEGQNVTLSCEQNLNHDAMYWYRQDPGQGLRLIYYSQIVNDFQKGDIAEGYSVSREKKESFPLTVTSAQKNPTAFYLCASSPQGSVVTEAFFGQGTRLTVV.

This clone was observed a handful of times. This chain joins TRBV3-1 (or the pseudogene TRBV3-2) and TRBJ2-7, with TRBD2 as a possible D gene (8 bases). V lost 3 bases, J lost 2 bases, and 23 bases lay in between. CDR3 size: 18 residues. The germline V gene has CDR1 LGHDT and CDR2 YNNKEL (reference sequence). The DNA for the CDR3 is TGTGCCAGCAGCCAGGCCAGGGGGGAGACGGGAGGGCCCTACGAGCAGTACTTC. Amino acid sequence: CASSQARGETGGPYEQYF.

Regarding this clone: The same CDR3 also results from other DNA sequences found in this sample. This chain connects TRBV6-5 to TRBJ2-7; a possible D gene is TRBD1 (6 bases). V gave up 6 bases and J gave up 4 bases, with 10 bases separating them. There are 12 residues in the CDR3. In germline, CDR1 is MNHEY, CDR2 SVGAGI. DNA for the CDR3: TGTGCCAGCAGCCTGGACAGATACGAGCAGTACTTC. This sequence encodes CASSLDRYEQYF.

The genes are TRBV11-2 and TRBJ2-7, with 9 bases identical to TRBD2. Unmatched junction bases numbered 8, after V lost 1 base and J lost 4 bases. The CDR3 has 16 amino acids. CDR1 and CDR2 from the germline V gene are SGHAT and FQNNGV. The CDR3 spells CASSLVSASGVYEQYF. The CDR3 DNA follows: TGTGCCAGCAGCTTAGTTTCGGCTAGCGGGGTTTACGAGCAGTACTTC.

V usage is TRBV15 and J usage is TRBJ1-3, with TRBD1 as a possible D gene (5 bases). In germline, CDR1 is LNHNV, CDR2 YYDKDF (reference sequence). Trimming pared 3 bases from V and 4 bases from J, leaving 19 bases between. This CDR3 comprises 17 residues. The CDR3 reads CATSRTIRAGTGNTIYF. The CDR3 bases are TGTGCCACCAGCAGGACAATCAGGGCGGGGACCGGAAACACCATATATTTT. The entire variable domain, with the rest obtained from reference TRBV15 and TRBJ1-3, is as follows: DAMVIQNPRYQVTQFGKPVTLSCSQTLNHNVMYWYQQKSSQAPKLLFHYYDKDFNNEADTPDNFQSRRPNTSFCFLDIRSPGLGDTAMYLCATSRTIRAGTGNTIYFGEGSWLTVV.

The chain recombines TRBV28 with TRBJ1-6; unclear D gene. With 2 bases removed from V and 4 bases from J, the gap between germline ends came to 12 bases. CDR3 length: 16 residues. Germline V gene data show CDR1 as MDHEN and CDR2 as SYDVKM. CDR3 region: CASSLPLGLYNSPLHF. CDR3 sequence (DNA): TGTGCCAGCAGTTTACCGCTTGGACTTTATAATTCACCCCTCCACTTT.

The chain uses TRBV6-5 and TRBJ1-5; D possibly corresponds to TRBD1 (5 bases). Germline CDR1 and CDR2: MNHEY and SVGAGI. V was clipped by 6 bases and J by 1 base, with 10 bases between them. The CDR3 runs 14 residues. CDR3 sequence reads: CASSRDRSNQPQHF. As DNA, the CDR3 is TGTGCCAGCAGCCGCGACAGAAGCAATCAGCCCCAGCATTTT.